This TCR beta chain stems from a study of T cell responses to AZD1222 COVID-19 vaccine. Regarding this clone: Its matching antigen is unknown.

Libraries were prepared by immunoSEQ multiplex PCR; TCRdb keeps only in-frame clonotypes and omits some of them. The table includes 250,000 or so clones, just over 90% detected once. Broader study findings: In the spike-specific TCR repertoire, nearly half reportedly target unmutated variant regions. After two AZD1222 doses, spike-specific TCR breadth and depth rose versus day 0. Repertoire sampling was restricted to post-peak T cell response timepoints. Among the donors, most were white British and more were female, and clonal diversity was possibly underestimated.

Germline V gene lookup returns CDR1 SGHRS and CDR2 YFSETQ. This CDR3 spans 15 amino acids. Trimming removed 4 bases from V and 3 bases from J, with 16 bases in between. The sample consisted of peripheral blood, taken on day 0 of AZD1222 vaccination. The rearrangement joins TRBV5-1 to TRBJ1-2; no clear D. This sequence was found in an adult in good health. The DNA for the CDR3 is TGCGCCAGCAGCCAAGGGATCGCGGTGGACTATGGCTACACCTTC. It codes for CASSQGIAVDYGYTF.